Each of the 28 T cell receptor beta chains below was sequenced from the same sample in a study of T cell repertoires in cytomegalovirus infection (dated 2019 in TCRdb). Their antigen targets remain unknown. The treatment or condition label of this sample denotes: in vitro stimulation with specific CMV peptide epitopes to enrich CMV-specific T cells. The sample was run on an Illumina HiSeq 1500. The raw public reads went through TCRdb reprocessing: fastp at Q25, MiXCR clone calling, in-frame beta chains kept. CDR3 protein sequences are deduplicated, and each keeps its most common genes and DNA. This sample has roughly 340,000 distinct CDR3 sequences in its table, and 25% to 35% of those were observed once. The ten largest clonotypes hold 20% of the sample. Source: cultured PBMCs, taken from culture after CMV antigen stimulation. All receptors come from a human donor in good health (CMV status not recorded). Some clones in this sample may be carry-over from other donors' samples.

The rearrangement uses TRBV7-2 and TRBJ1-2; the match to TRBD1 covers 9 bases. Trimming at V came to 4 bases and at J to 8 bases, leaving 11 bases not matched to a gene. This CDR3 region has 15 residues. Germline CDR1 reads SGHTA; CDR2 reads FQGNSA. CDR3 protein: CASSSLGTGLRGYTF. For the CDR3, the DNA is TGTGCCAGCAGCTCCCTTGGGACAGGGTTGAGGGGCTACACCTTC.

The chain links TRBV6-6 to TRBJ2-5; TRBD2 aligns across 11 bases. J lost 5 bases, V lost 4 bases, and 6 bases had no gene match. Per germline, CDR1 MNHNY and CDR2 SVGAGI (reference sequence). The CDR3 has 15 amino acids. The CDR3 loop reads CASSSPTSGTETQYF. The CDR3 DNA is TGTGCCAGCAGTTCCCCGACTAGCGGGACGGAGACCCAGTACTTC.

The chain has TRBV6-1 and TRBJ1-1; D perhaps matches TRBD1 (5 bases). The CDR3 consists of 13 residues. Trimming left V 4 bases short and J 7 bases short, with 13 bases between. Germline V gene lookup returns CDR1 MNHNS and CDR2 SASEGT. This CDR3 reads CASSGNRQSEAFF. The CDR3 DNA reads as TGTGCCAGCAGTGGGAACAGGCAAAGTGAAGCTTTCTTT.

This clonotype was detected a few times. V gene TRBV10-3 combines with J gene TRBJ1-4; D not certain. Trimming stripped 0 bases from V and 0 bases from J, with 8 bases between. The germline V gene has CDR1 ENHRY and CDR2 SYGVKD. The CDR3 is 16 residues long. The CDR3: CAISESEGTTNEKLFF. CDR3 nucleotide sequence: TGTGCCATCAGTGAGTCGGAAGGAACAACTAATGAAAAACTGTTTTTT.

There are a few counts of this clonotype. This chain's CDR3 is CASREIGTKETQYF. As DNA, the CDR3 is TGTGCCAGCAGAGAAATAGGGACAAAAGAGACCCAGTACTTC. The V gene is TRBV6-6, the J gene TRBJ2-5; perhaps TRBD1 as D (6 bases). Germline values: CDR1 MNHNY, CDR2 SVGAGI (reference sequence). V was shortened by 6 bases and J by 3 bases, with 14 bases between the two germline ends. This CDR3 contains 14 residues.

V is TRBV27 and J is TRBJ1-2; D gene ambiguous. Germline-derived CDR1 and CDR2 are MNHEY and SMNVEV (reference sequence). Trimming removed 5 bases at V and 4 bases at J, with 11 bases between. This CDR3 contains 13 residues. The CDR3 protein is CASSNRTTYGYTF. The CDR3 DNA follows: TGTGCCAGCAGTAACCGGACCACCTATGGCTACACCTTC.

V and J are TRBV10-3 and TRBJ2-7; no reliable D call. Trimming stripped 6 bases from V and 5 bases from J, with 14 bases between. The CDR3 runs 13 residues. Germline V CDR1 and CDR2: ENHRY, SYGVKD. The CDR3 reads CAIRAIPADEQYF. As DNA, the CDR3 is TGTGCCATCAGGGCGATCCCGGCCGACGAGCAGTACTTC.

V usage is TRBV7-8 and J usage is TRBJ2-1; 9 positions match TRBD2. After removal of 1 base from V and 5 bases from J, the junction contained 6 bases not matched to a gene. The CDR3 is made up of 16 amino acids. CDR1 and CDR2 (germline): SGHVS, FQNEAQ. The CDR3 region has the DNA TGTGCCAGCAGCTTAGTGGCACTAGCGGGTGACAATGAGCAGTTCTTC. Translation: CASSLVALAGDNEQFF. The full variable domain, with the rest looked up from reference TRBV7-8 and TRBJ2-1, is GAGVSQSPRYKVAKRGQDVALRCDPISGHVSLFWYQQALGQGPEFLTYFQNEAQLDKSGLPSDRFFAERPEGSVSTLKIQRTQQEDSAVYLCASSLVALAGDNEQFFGPGTRLTVL.

CDR3 sequence reads: CASSGAPGTGPEAFF. The CDR3 bases are TGTGCCAGCAGCGGGGCCCCCGGGACAGGTCCGGAAGCTTTCTTT. The rearrangement joins TRBV9 to TRBJ1-1; 8 positions agree with TRBD1. J gave up 8 bases and V 3 bases, and 12 bases lay outside the gene matches. Germline CDR1 SGDLS, CDR2 YYNGEE. The CDR3 totals 15 residues.

This clonotype appeared a few times. This clone may be a read error of a much larger clone one base away. As DNA, the CDR3 is TGTGCCAGCAGGGGACAGGGCATTCAGCCCCAGCATTTT. The encoded protein is CASRGQGIQPQHF. The chain recombines TRBV12-3 or TRBV12-4 with TRBJ1-5; 9 nucleotides agree with TRBD1. J gave up 6 bases and V 6 bases, and 3 bases lay outside the gene matches. The CDR3 covers 13 residues.

This clonotype was counted only a few times. The chain uses TRBV19 and TRBJ2-6; D gene uncertain. Looked up from germline, CDR1 is LNHDA and CDR2 is SQIVND (reference sequence). Trimming removed 5 bases from V and 2 bases from J, with 10 bases in between. CDR3 length: 15 amino acids. The CDR3: CASSLPAAGANVLTF. CDR3 sequence (DNA): TGTGCCAGTAGTCTCCCGGCAGCTGGGGCCAACGTCCTGACTTTC.

This clonotype was counted at least ten times. The rearrangement links TRBV5-1 to TRBJ2-1; D perhaps matches TRBD2 (6 bases). V gave up 4 bases and J gave up 8 bases, with 25 bases separating them. From germline, CDR1 is SGHRS and CDR2 YFSETQ. The CDR3 runs to 17 residues. This chain's CDR3 is CASSVAYLGGGKDEQFF. The CDR3 DNA reads TGCGCCAGCAGCGTGGCTTACCTCGGGGGTGGGAAGGATGAGCAGTTCTTC.

V usage is TRBV5-1 and J usage is TRBJ2-7; no definite D call. This CDR3 comprises 10 residues. The ends were cut back, 10 bases at V and 4 bases at J, with 9 bases in the middle. In germline, CDR1 is SGHRS, CDR2 YFSETQ. This CDR3 reads CAPRPYEQYF. The CDR3 nucleotides are TGCGCCCCTAGGCCGTACGAGCAGTACTTC.

This clonotype occurred a few times. The genes are TRBV19 and TRBJ1-2, with 7 bases that match TRBD1. There are 13 residues in the CDR3. V dropped 5 bases and J dropped 7; count of bases not matched to a gene: 7. Germline lookup yields CDR1 LNHDA and CDR2 SQIVND (reference sequence). CDR3 DNA: TGTGCCAGTAGTTCACAGGGGATTGGTGGCTACACCTTC. Residues: CASSSQGIGGYTF.

The chain recombines TRBV19 with TRBJ2-1; TRBD2 aligns across 7 bases. Germline V gene lookup returns CDR1 LNHDA and CDR2 SQIVND (reference sequence). J lost 7 bases, V lost 4 bases, and 10 bases had no gene match. CDR3 length equals 15 residues. CDR3 residues: CASSTQAGIQNEQFF. In nucleotides, the CDR3 is TGTGCCAGTAGTACGCAAGCGGGGATTCAGAATGAGCAGTTCTTC.

The gene calls are TRBV5-4 and TRBJ2-1, with TRBD2 matching over 13 bases. The V gene end was trimmed by 3 bases and the J gene end by 7 bases; junction bases not matched to a gene: 4. The CDR3 consists of 15 residues. Per the germline V gene, CDR1 is SGHNT and CDR2 is YYREEE (reference sequence). The CDR3 DNA follows: TGTGCCAGCAGCTCGTGGACTAGCGGGGGAAATGAGCAGTTCTTC. Encoded protein: CASSSWTSGGNEQFF.

Turning to this clonotype: The junction departs from germline at one end; a sequencing error may be responsible. The chain uses TRBV7-6 and TRBJ1-3; no clear D gene. This CDR3 region has 16 residues. From germline, CDR1 is SGHVS and CDR2 FNYEAQ. The CDR3 sequence is CASSLAARNSGNTLYF. The CDR3 nucleotides are TGTGCCAGCAGCTTAGCGGCCAGGAACTCTGGAAACACCCTATATTTT.

The chain combines TRBV11-3 with TRBJ2-1; tentatively, D is TRBD2 (6 bases). There are 15 residues in the CDR3. The germline V and J ends were trimmed by 3 bases and 10 bases, with 19 bases remaining between them. CDR1 is SGHNT and CDR2 is YENEEA in the germline V gene. The CDR3 nucleotides read TGTGCCAGCAGCTTGGAGCGGGCCTCGCTGGGGGAGCAGTTCTTC. Amino acids: CASSLERASLGEQFF.

The chain combines TRBV7-6 with TRBJ1-5; D possibly corresponds to TRBD1 (5 bases). This CDR3 comprises 14 residues. Germline assignment: CDR1 SGHVS and CDR2 FNYEAQ. V was pared by 8 bases and J by 1 base, with 12 bases between. The CDR3 nucleotides are TGTGCCAGCCAGCGCGGGGGAAGCAATCAGCCCCAGCATTTT. Encoded protein: CASQRGGSNQPQHF. Drawing the rest from reference TRBV7-6 and TRBJ1-5, the complete variable domain is GAGVSQSPRYKVTKRGQDVALRCDPISGHVSLYWYRQALGQGPEFLTYFNYEAQQDKSGLPNDRFSAERPEGSISTLTIQRTEQRDSAMYRCASQRGGSNQPQHFGDGTRLSIL.

This clonotype appeared many times. The V gene is TRBV11-2, the J gene TRBJ2-2; the D gene is possibly TRBD2 (6 bases). V lost 3 bases to trimming and J lost 2 bases, with 10 bases between them. The V gene's germline CDR1 is SGHAT and CDR2 FQNNGV. This CDR3 comprises 15 residues. DNA of the CDR3: TGTGCCAGCAGCTTCCGGGGGACTAACACCGGGGAGCTGTTTTTT. It encodes CASSFRGTNTGELFF.

This clonotype appeared a few times. The rearrangement uses TRBV28 and TRBJ1-5; 7 nucleotides align to TRBD1. V lost 3 bases and J lost 7; bases outside the gene matches: 9. CDR1 MDHEN and CDR2 SYDVKM come from the germline V gene. The CDR3 is 15 amino acids. The chain's CDR3 is CASSFGQAAMQPQHF. CDR3 nucleotides: TGTGCCAGCAGTTTCGGACAGGCGGCCATGCAGCCCCAGCATTTT. Full variable domain (rest looked up from reference TRBV28 and TRBJ1-5): DVKVTQSSRYLVKRTGEKVFLECVQDMDHENMFWYRQDPGLGLRLIYFSYDVKMKEKGDIPEGYSVSREKKERFSLILESASTNQTSMYLCASSFGQAAMQPQHFGDGTRLSIL.

The V and J genes are TRBV2 and TRBJ1-3; D is unclear. The germline V gene encodes CDR1 SNHLY and CDR2 FYNNEI. CDR3 length: 16 amino acids. Trimming left V 3 bases short and J 3 bases short, with 15 bases between. CDR3 nucleotide sequence: TGTGCCAGCAGTGAGGACCCTAGGCAAAATGGAAACACCATATATTTT. Protein: CASSEDPRQNGNTIYF.

The chain employs TRBV28 and TRBJ1-5; unclear D gene. The CDR3 is 13 residues long. Germline-derived CDR1 and CDR2 are MDHEN and SYDVKM. The V end was cut by 4 bases, the J end by 5 bases, with 9 bases between. The CDR3 is CASSYGPYQPQHF. Written as DNA, the CDR3 is TGTGCCAGCAGTTATGGGCCCTATCAGCCCCAGCATTTT.

The chain combines TRBV7-2 with TRBJ1-2; D unresolved. CDR3 length equals 12 residues. V was shortened by 5 bases and J by 6 bases, with 10 bases between the two germline ends. CDR1 and CDR2 from the germline V gene are SGHTA and FQGNSA. The CDR3 here is CASSLPANGYTF. As DNA, the CDR3 is TGTGCCAGCAGCCTCCCGGCGAATGGCTACACCTTC.

The gene calls are TRBV5-1 and TRBJ1-4; no clear D gene. Trimming left V 4 bases short and J 8 bases short, with 18 bases between. The CDR3 covers 15 residues. The germline gives CDR1 SGHRS, CDR2 YFSETQ. In DNA form, the CDR3 reads TGCGCCAGCAGCCCATCCTCGACCGAGGAGGAAAAACTGTTTTTT. It yields the protein CASSPSSTEEEKLFF. The variable domain in full, with the rest retrieved from reference TRBV5-1 and TRBJ1-4, is KAGVTQTPRYLIKTRGQQVTLSCSPISGHRSVSWYQQTPGQGLQFLFEYFSETQRNKGNFPGRFSGRQFSNSRSEMNVSTLELGDSALYLCASSPSSTEEEKLFFGSGTQLSVL.

V and J are TRBV7-3 and TRBJ1-5, with unresolved D. The germline gives CDR1 SGHTA, CDR2 FQGTGA. Between the trimmed V and J ends, which lost 5 bases and 2 bases, there was a span of 13 bases. CDR3 size: 15 residues. CDR3 loop: CASSTTGAGNQPQHF. As DNA, the CDR3 is TGTGCCAGCAGCACCACGGGAGCCGGCAATCAGCCCCAGCATTTT.

This clonotype was seen more than once but under ten times. This chain links TRBV20-1 with TRBJ2-7, with TRBD1 matching 10 bases. CDR1 is DFQATT and CDR2 is SNEGSKA in the germline V gene (reference sequence). V lost 5 bases, J lost 4 bases, and 5 bases stayed unmatched. The CDR3 has 13 residues. CDR3 sequence: CSAQRQGAYEQYF. The CDR3 coding sequence is TGCAGTGCTCAAAGACAGGGGGCTTACGAGCAGTACTTC.

This clonotype was picked up a small number of times. This CDR3 reads CASSNYRAEQYF. In nucleotides, the CDR3 is TGTGCCAGCAGTAACTACAGGGCCGAGCAGTACTTC. The chain joins TRBV28 to TRBJ2-7; the D gene is possibly TRBD1 (6 bases). The CDR3 length is 12 residues. Germline V lookup: CDR1 MDHEN, CDR2 SYDVKM. V gave up 5 bases and J gave up 6 bases, with 11 bases separating them. Full variable domain (outside the CDR3, taken from reference TRBV28 and TRBJ2-7): DVKVTQSSRYLVKRTGEKVFLECVQDMDHENMFWYRQDPGLGLRLIYFSYDVKMKEKGDIPEGYSVSREKKERFSLILESASTNQTSMYLCASSNYRAEQYFGPGTRLTVT.